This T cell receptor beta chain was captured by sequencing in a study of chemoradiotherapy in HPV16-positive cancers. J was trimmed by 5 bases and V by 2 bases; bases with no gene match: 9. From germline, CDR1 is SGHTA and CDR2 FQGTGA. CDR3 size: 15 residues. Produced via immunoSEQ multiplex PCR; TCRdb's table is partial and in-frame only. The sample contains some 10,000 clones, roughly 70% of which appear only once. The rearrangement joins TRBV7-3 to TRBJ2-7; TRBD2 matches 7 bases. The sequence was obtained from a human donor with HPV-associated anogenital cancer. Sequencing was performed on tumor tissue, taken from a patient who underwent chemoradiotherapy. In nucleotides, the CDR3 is TGTGCCAGCAGCTTAGTATCGGGGGGAGTCCACGAGCAGTACTTC. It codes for CASSLVSGGVHEQYF.